This T cell receptor beta chain was sequenced for a study of PD-1 blockade in classical Hodgkin lymphoma. Findings of the study overall: Whereas CD4+ TCR diversity had risen significantly by C4D1, CD8+ TCR diversity had not.

Every patient experienced relapse after autologous stem cell transplantation, and brentuximab vedotin exposure varied. The data were produced by immunoSEQ multiplex PCR, yet TCRdb's version contains in-frame clones alone and is incomplete. This sample has approximately 60,000 clones, with 70% to 90% found just once. With regard to this clone: Antigen: not known.

The CDR3 length is 15 residues. With 7 bases clipped from V and 5 bases from J, the junction kept 9 bases outside the gene matches. Per the germline V gene, CDR1 is SGHRS and CDR2 is YFSETQ. This TCR derives from a human donor with classical Hodgkin lymphoma. Here the sequenced sample was peripheral blood mononuclear cells (PBMCs), taken at baseline. V is TRBV5-1 and J is TRBJ1-6, with 7 bases aligning to TRBD1. The CDR3 loop is CASSSDRPNNSPLHF. DNA of the CDR3: TGCGCCAGCTCCTCGGACAGGCCTAATAATTCACCCCTCCACTTT.